One sample yielded the 8 T cell receptor beta chains listed below, sequenced in a study of T-cell reconstitution after alpha-beta-depleted transplantation in children. Study results and caveats: At one year after transplant, newly produced T cells mostly accounted for T-cell counts and diversity.

The library targeted TCRbeta and was prepared with unique molecular identifiers. TCRdb ran MiXCR on the PCR reads and lists one entry per CDR3 protein. The sample includes some 300,000 distinct CDR3 sequences, approximately 7.3% of them seen just once. These receptors lack a known antigen. The specimen comprised peripheral blood, sampled 360 days after TCRalphabeta/CD19-depleted stem cell transplant. These receptors all come from a female patient aged 2-15 years who had a stem cell transplant for Fanconi anemia, so the T cells may come from the graft donor.

V usage is TRBV20-1 and J usage is TRBJ2-2; 7 positions agree with TRBD2. Germline-derived CDR1 and CDR2 are DFQATT and SNEGSKA (reference sequence). V dropped 6 bases and J dropped 4; count of bases not matched to a gene: 11. CDR3 length equals 15 residues. CDR3 amino acids: CSALKAGVVTGELFF. The CDR3 DNA reads TGCAGTGCCCTAAAGGCGGGGGTTGTCACCGGGGAGCTGTTTTTT.

This clonotype was seen many times. The chain recombines TRBV29-1 with TRBJ1-1, with D possibly TRBD1 on 6 matching bases. Germline CDR1 and CDR2: SQVTM and ANQGSEA. This CDR3 has 14 amino acids. The CDR3 DNA sequence: TGCACCTATAAAGTTGGGGGCTACAGCACTGAAGCTTTCTTT. Its translation: CTYKVGGYSTEAFF.

This clonotype was seen ten or more times. The V call is TRBV20-1, the J call TRBJ1-1; the match to TRBD1 covers 7 bases. CDR1 and CDR2 from the germline V gene are DFQATT and SNEGSKA (reference sequence). Trimming at V came to 2 bases and at J to 2 bases, leaving 11 bases not matched to a gene. There are 16 residues in the CDR3. The CDR3 reads CSARSNRGSFNTEAFF. Written as DNA, the CDR3 is TGCAGTGCTAGATCGAACAGGGGCAGCTTTAACACTGAAGCTTTCTTT.

At least ten counts were recorded for this clonotype. The CDR3 coding sequence is TGTGCCAGCAGCTTATTCCCGACGGGAGTTAGTAACTATGGCTACACCTTC. It yields the protein CASSLFPTGVSNYGYTF. This rearrangement joins TRBV7-2 to TRBJ1-2; D not certain. The CDR3 has 17 residues. Germline V gene sequence: CDR1 SGHTA, CDR2 FQGNSA. The V end lost 2 bases, the J end lost 1 base, and 17 bases lay between the germline ends. Together with reference TRBV7-2 and TRBJ1-2, the CDR3 gives the full variable domain: GAGVSQSPSNKVTEKGKDVELRCDPISGHTALYWYRQSLGQGLEFLIYFQGNSAPDKSGLPSDRFSAERTGGSVSTLTIQRTQQEDSAVYLCASSLFPTGVSNYGYTFGSGTRLTVV.

This clonotype was seen a few times. The chain recombines TRBV7-6 with TRBJ2-2, with a possible D match to TRBD2 (5 bases). The V end was cut by 0 bases, the J end by 4 bases, with 15 bases between. The CDR3 runs to 17 residues. Looked up from germline, CDR1 is SGHVS and CDR2 is FNYEAQ. Written as DNA, the CDR3 is TGTGCCAGCAGCTTAGCGAGGTCAGGACTGAGCACCGGGGAGCTGTTTTTT. Its translation: CASSLARSGLSTGELFF.

This clonotype was detected many times. The chain recombines TRBV12-3 or TRBV12-4 with TRBJ1-2; D ambiguous. Trimming took off 6 bases at V and 4 bases at J, with 6 bases between the two ends. The CDR3 is 11 residues long. In nucleotides, the CDR3 is TGTGCCAGCAGAACAATCTATGGCTACACCTTC. The encoded protein is CASRTIYGYTF.

This clonotype was detected many times. In DNA, the CDR3 is TGCGCCAGCACGGGACAGGGGGCTCCAGATCAGCCCCAGCATTTT. This sequence encodes CASTGQGAPDQPQHF. This sequence joins TRBV10-2 and TRBJ1-5; 12 bases are shared with TRBD1. Looked up from germline, CDR1 is WSHSY and CDR2 is SAAADI. The CDR3 totals 15 residues. The V gene end was trimmed by 7 bases and the J gene end by 5 bases; junction bases not matched to a gene: 6.

The genes are TRBV19 and TRBJ2-7; 7 bases fit TRBD1. The CDR3 is made up of 14 amino acids. From germline, CDR1 is LNHDA and CDR2 SQIVND (reference sequence). V was clipped by 4 bases and J by 1 base; unmatched bases: 4. DNA for the CDR3: TGTGCCAGTAGTACGGACAGGCTATCCTACGAGCAGTACTTC. It encodes CASSTDRLSYEQYF.